Listed here are 9 T cell receptor beta chains from one sample, sequenced in a study of neurological immune-mediated disorders. TCRdb reanalysed the 5' RACE reads using MiXCR and keeps one entry per CDR3 protein. In the table there are about 55,000 distinct CDR3 sequences, around 3.6% of which are singletons. The sample taken for sequencing was PBMCs. The source of these receptors is a man aged 30 to 45 with multiple sclerosis.

This clonotype has ten or more counts. The chain joins TRBV5-1 to TRBJ2-2, with D possibly TRBD2 on 5 matching bases. The CDR3 has 15 residues. V lost 0 bases and J 6 bases, leaving 12 bases between the germline ends. Germline loops: CDR1 SGHRS, CDR2 YFSETQ. CDR3 DNA sequence: TGCGCCAGCAGCTTGGGAGGGCGAGAGGCCGGGGAGCTGTTTTTT. It specifies CASSLGGREAGELFF.

This clonotype was counted at least ten times. The chain uses TRBV20-1 and TRBJ2-7; D unclear. The CDR3 has 14 residues. Germline lookup yields CDR1 DFQATT and CDR2 SNEGSKA (reference sequence). Deletions cut 0 bases from V and 1 base from J, with 10 bases between. CDR3 sequence (DNA): TGCAGTGCTAGAGATCCCCTGAAGTCCTACGAGCAGTACTTC. Translation gives CSARDPLKSYEQYF.

The chain recombines TRBV7-6 with TRBJ2-3; weak D call: TRBD1 (5 bases). Germline V lookup: CDR1 SGHVS, CDR2 FNYEAQ. V was trimmed by 5 bases and J by 5 bases, leaving 17 bases between them. The CDR3 sequence is 15 residues long. Written as DNA, the CDR3 is TGTGCCAGCAGCCCTAGAGGACAAATTCTAGATACGCAGTATTTT. Amino acids: CASSPRGQILDTQYF. Complete variable domain (other parts from reference TRBV7-6 and TRBJ2-3): GAGVSQSPRYKVTKRGQDVALRCDPISGHVSLYWYRQALGQGPEFLTYFNYEAQQDKSGLPNDRFSAERPEGSISTLTIQRTEQRDSAMYRCASSPRGQILDTQYFGPGTRLTVL.

This clonotype occurred many times. This chain joins TRBV25-1 and TRBJ2-4; 8 nucleotides agree with TRBD2. The CDR3 has 15 residues. Per germline, CDR1 MGHDK and CDR2 SYGVNS. The J segment lost 6 bases and the V segment lost 1 base, leaving 5 bases of the junction unmatched. The CDR3 DNA is TGTGCCAGCAGTGAATCGGGGGGGCGCACAAACATTCAGTACTTC. This codes for CASSESGGRTNIQYF. The complete variable domain, with remaining parts taken from reference TRBV25-1 and TRBJ2-4, reads EADIYQTPRYLVIGTGKKITLECSQTMGHDKMYWYQQDPGMELHLIHYSYGVNSTEKGDLSSESTVSRIRTEHFPLTLESARPSHTSQYLCASSESGGRTNIQYFGAGTRLSVL.

This clonotype was observed at least ten times. This chain links TRBV20-1 with TRBJ2-5; either TRBD1 or TRBD2 may supply D (5 bases each). The CDR3 spans 13 residues. Trimming left V 1 base short and J 4 bases short, with 10 bases between. Germline CDR1 reads DFQATT; CDR2 reads SNEGSKA (reference sequence). This chain's CDR3 is CSARVGAPETQYF. The DNA of the CDR3 is TGCAGTGCTAGAGTCGGGGCTCCAGAGACCCAGTACTTC.

The genes are TRBV7-8 and TRBJ1-3; TRBD1 matches at 8 bases. V trimming: 5 bases; J trimming: 2 bases; junction bases outside the gene matches: 2. This CDR3 has 14 amino acids. CDR1 and CDR2 (germline): SGHVS, FQNEAQ. The CDR3 sequence: CASSMTGAGNTIYF. The DNA of the CDR3 is TGTGCCAGCAGCATGACAGGGGCTGGAAACACCATATATTTT.

This clonotype was observed many times. This sequence joins TRBV27 and TRBJ2-7; D is possibly TRBD1 (6 bases). Germline-derived CDR1 and CDR2 are MNHEY and SMNVEV (reference sequence). This CDR3 region has 14 residues. V lost 3 bases and J 0 bases, leaving 9 bases between the germline ends. The CDR3 DNA reads TGTGCCAGCAGTTTTTCGGACAGCTCCTACGAGCAGTACTTC. Protein product: CASSFSDSSYEQYF.

This clonotype was counted many times. The V call is TRBV3-1, the J call TRBJ2-1; a weak D match, TRBD1 (5 bases). There are 15 residues in the CDR3. Germline V gives CDR1 LGHDT, CDR2 YNNKEL (reference sequence). V was cut by 4 bases and J by 2 bases, with 12 bases left in between. The CDR3 coding sequence is TGTGCCAGCAGCCCAGACCAGGGTACCTACAATGAGCAGTTCTTC. Its translation: CASSPDQGTYNEQFF.

This clonotype has at least ten counts. This chain joins TRBV4-1 and TRBJ2-7; D is ambiguous. Deletions cut 0 bases from V and 10 bases from J, with 13 bases between. The length of the CDR3 is 13 residues. Germline V gene sequence: CDR1 MGHRA, CDR2 YSYEKL. The CDR3 reads CASSQDRPRRQYF. Here the CDR3 DNA reads TGCGCCAGCAGCCAAGATCGTCCGCGGAGACAGTACTTC.